Below, 17 T cell receptor beta chains from the same sample are listed, as sequenced in a study of T-cell memory formation after mild COVID-19. TCRdb re-called the 5' RACE reads through MiXCR, storing one row per CDR3 protein. The data contain about 400,000 distinct CDR3 sequences, roughly a quarter of them seen just once; the ten biggest clones take up around 13%. Sequencing was done on a sample of PBMCs or a T cell subset sorted from them (not recorded which). The receptors were sampled from an adult woman who had mild COVID-19 (a few samples of this study predate the infection). Cell type and time point are not known.

The V and J genes are TRBV12-3 or TRBV12-4 and TRBJ2-3, with 9 bases that match TRBD1. The V segment lost 4 bases and the J segment 3 bases; nucleotides outside the gene matches: 5. The CDR3 is made up of 15 amino acids. DNA of the CDR3: TGTGCCAGCAGTTATAGTGGGACAGGGACAGATACGCAGTATTTT. Translated: CASSYSGTGTDTQYF.

Here the CDR3 reads CSARTGGKLFF. The CDR3 coding sequence is TGCAGTGCTAGGACAGGGGGAAAACTGTTTTTT. This chain links TRBV20-1 with TRBJ1-4; 9 bases match TRBD1. Per the germline V gene, CDR1 is DFQATT and CDR2 is SNEGSKA (reference sequence). CDR3 size: 11 residues. With V trimmed by 3 bases and J by 10 bases, 0 bases remained unmatched.

This clonotype was seen more than once but under ten times. The rearrangement links TRBV11-2 to TRBJ1-1; maybe TRBD1 (5 bases). The germline V gene encodes CDR1 SGHAT and CDR2 FQNNGV. The CDR3 loop spans 16 amino acids. The V end was cut by 6 bases, the J end by 1 base, with 18 bases between. The CDR3 DNA reads TGTGCCAGCAGGATTATGGGGCTTGACAGGAACACTGAAGCTTTCTTT. Translated: CASRIMGLDRNTEAFF.

The chain links TRBV4-3 to TRBJ2-2; no definite D call. Germline CDR1 reads LGHNA; CDR2 reads YSLEER. The CDR3 loop spans 14 amino acids. Trimming shortened V by 1 base and J by 6 bases, and 9 bases separated the two germline ends. The CDR3 DNA reads TGCGCCAGCAGCCAAGGCGGACGCGCCGGGGAGCTGTTTTTT. It codes for CASSQGGRAGELFF.

The chain couples TRBV4-1 to TRBJ2-7; possible D gene TRBD2, 5 bases. V was shortened by 0 bases and J by 0 bases, with 12 bases between the two germline ends. Germline CDR1 reads MGHRA; CDR2 reads YSYEKL. The CDR3 runs 16 residues. CDR3 sequence (DNA): TGCGCCAGCAGCCAAGAACTCGGGGTTCTCTCCTACGAGCAGTACTTC. Protein product: CASSQELGVLSYEQYF.

V and J are TRBV9 and TRBJ2-2; 16 bases align to TRBD2. The CDR3 runs to 18 residues. The V and J ends lost 4 bases and 0 bases, in that order; junction bases with no gene match: 3. Germline V gives CDR1 SGDLS, CDR2 YYNGEE. Written as DNA, the CDR3 is TGTGCCAGCAGCTTGGGACTAGCGGGAGGGCCGAACACCGGGGAGCTGTTTTTT. Translating it yields CASSLGLAGGPNTGELFF.

A few counts support this clonotype. The chain has TRBV5-1 and TRBJ1-1; D call uncertain. The V end was cut by 4 bases, the J end by 3 bases, with 16 bases between. Germline CDR1 SGHRS, CDR2 YFSETQ. CDR3 size: 15 residues. CDR3 in amino acids: CASSLQISQYTEAFF. The CDR3 DNA follows: TGCGCCAGCAGCCTCCAGATCTCTCAATACACTGAAGCTTTCTTT.

This clonotype has only a few counts. The CDR3 DNA follows: TGTGCCAGCAGTTTGATCGAAAACTATGGCTACACCTTC. Protein product: CASSLIENYGYTF. V is TRBV12-3 or TRBV12-4 and J is TRBJ1-2; D gene uncertain. The germline V and J ends were trimmed by 3 bases and 2 bases, with 7 bases remaining between them. The CDR3 length is 13 residues.

The table lists this clonotype with a few counts. The gene calls are TRBV19 and TRBJ1-1, with D maybe TRBD1 (6 bases). This CDR3 has 14 residues. CDR1 is LNHDA and CDR2 is SQIVND in the germline V gene (reference sequence). V was shortened by 4 bases and J by 1 base, with 10 bases between the two germline ends. CDR3 sequence (DNA): TGTGCCAGTAGTAGAACAGGGTCGAACACTGAAGCTTTCTTT. Its translation: CASSRTGSNTEAFF. The variable domain in full, completed from reference TRBV19 and TRBJ1-1, reads DGGITQSPKYLFRKEGQNVTLSCEQNLNHDAMYWYRQDPGQGLRLIYYSQIVNDFQKGDIAEGYSVSREKKESFPLTVTSAQKNPTAFYLCASSRTGSNTEAFFGQGTRLTVV.

This clonotype was counted between two and nine times. The chain has TRBV18 and TRBJ2-7, with no clear D. Germline V gene data show CDR1 as KGHSH and CDR2 as LQKENI. Between the trimmed V and J ends, which lost 3 bases and 0 bases, there was a span of 6 bases. This CDR3 spans 13 amino acids. The CDR3: CASSPVGSYEQYF. The CDR3 region has the DNA TGTGCCAGCTCACCGGTGGGCTCCTACGAGCAGTACTTC.

This clonotype has ten or more counts. The chain employs TRBV5-1 and TRBJ2-1; D possibly corresponds to TRBD1 (7 bases). CDR3 size: 16 residues. The V gene lost 3 bases and the J gene lost 0 bases, with 13 bases spanning the gap. Germline loops: CDR1 SGHRS, CDR2 YFSETQ. CDR3: CASSSGGSSSYNEQFF. The CDR3 DNA sequence: TGCGCCAGCAGCTCAGGGGGGTCGAGCTCCTACAATGAGCAGTTCTTC.

This clonotype was seen a handful of times. The chain is built from TRBV4-2 and TRBJ2-3; TRBD2 matches at 7 bases. J gave up 0 bases and V 0 bases, and 6 bases lay outside the gene matches. This CDR3 has 17 residues. CDR1 LGHNA and CDR2 YNFKEQ come from the germline V gene. The CDR3 region is CASSQEGRDPSTDTQYF. DNA for the CDR3: TGTGCCAGCAGCCAAGAGGGGAGGGACCCTAGCACAGATACGCAGTATTTT.

This clonotype was observed a handful of times. The chain employs TRBV4-3 and TRBJ2-5; 8 bases fit TRBD1. Germline loops: CDR1 LGHNA, CDR2 YSLEER. V lost 3 bases to trimming and J lost 1 base; unmatched junction nucleotides: 4. The CDR3 is 15 residues long. The CDR3 bases are TGCGCCAGCAGCCAGGGCGACAGGGGCCAAGAGACCCAGTACTTC. This translates into CASSQGDRGQETQYF.

V gene TRBV5-1 combines with J gene TRBJ2-2, with 9 bases fitting TRBD2. Germline V CDR1 and CDR2: SGHRS, YFSETQ. This CDR3 contains 15 residues. With V trimmed by 1 base and J by 6 bases, 4 bases remained unmatched. CDR3: CASSLIAGVAGELFF. The CDR3, as DNA: TGCGCCAGCAGCTTGATAGCGGGAGTCGCCGGGGAGCTGTTTTTT.

V gene TRBV20-1 combines with J gene TRBJ2-2; the D call may be TRBD1 or TRBD2 (5 bases each). V was cut by 6 bases and J by 5 bases, with 16 bases left in between. From germline, CDR1 is DFQATT and CDR2 SNEGSKA (reference sequence). The CDR3 totals 14 residues. CDR3 sequence reads: CSANRDGTTGELFF. As DNA, the CDR3 is TGCAGTGCCAATAGGGACGGAACAACCGGGGAGCTGTTTTTT.

The chain joins TRBV18 to TRBJ2-1, with D possibly being TRBD2 (5 bases). CDR1 and CDR2 from the germline V gene are KGHSH and LQKENI. Trimming stripped 4 bases from V and 0 bases from J, with 13 bases between. The CDR3 runs to 16 residues. Here the CDR3 reads CASSQASPSSYNEQFF. The CDR3 region has the DNA TGTGCCAGCTCACAGGCTAGCCCTAGCTCCTACAATGAGCAGTTCTTC.

V and J are TRBV20-1 and TRBJ2-1; the D gene is possibly TRBD2 (7 bases). V dropped 6 bases and J dropped 5 bases, with 14 bases sitting between them. Germline lookup yields CDR1 DFQATT and CDR2 SNEGSKA (reference sequence). The CDR3 is 13 residues long. The CDR3 is CSAGGRTHNEQFF. DNA for the CDR3: TGCAGTGCGGGGGGGCGGACTCACAATGAGCAGTTCTTC.